This T cell receptor beta chain was identified in a study of T cells after yellow fever vaccination. For the study at large: SMART-Seq v4 Ultra Low Input served to prepare low-cell-number fractions.

The V gene's germline CDR1 is KGHDR and CDR2 SFDVKD. Between the trimmed V and J ends, which lost 1 base and 6 bases, there was a span of 8 bases. The CDR3 covers 13 residues. Regarding the study as a whole: The CD4 compartment and the CD8 compartment contained a small share of clonotypes in common.

Regarding this clonotype: Antigen specificity is unknown.

TCRdb re-derived calls from the 5' RACE reads in MiXCR, one entry per CDR3 protein. This table holds about 120,000 distinct CDR3 sequences, under 9% found once. The chain combines TRBV24-1 with TRBJ1-2; the D is unclear. This sequence originates from a man aged 18-30 years who received the YFV17D yellow fever vaccine. The sample consisted of CD8+ T cells sorted from PBMCs, taken on the day of the yellow fever booster vaccination. CDR3 protein: CATSDFEGHGYTF. CDR3 nucleotides: TGTGCCACCAGTGATTTCGAGGGTCATGGCTACACCTTC.